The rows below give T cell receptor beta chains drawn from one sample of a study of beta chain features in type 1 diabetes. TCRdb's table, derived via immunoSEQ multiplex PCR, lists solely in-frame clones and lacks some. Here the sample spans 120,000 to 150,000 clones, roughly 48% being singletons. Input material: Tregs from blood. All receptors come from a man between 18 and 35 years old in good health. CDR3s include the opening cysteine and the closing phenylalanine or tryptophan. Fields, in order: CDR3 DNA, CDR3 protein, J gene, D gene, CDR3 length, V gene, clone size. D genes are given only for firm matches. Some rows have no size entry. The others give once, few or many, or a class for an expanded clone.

cdr3_nt: TGTGCCACCAGCGGACCAGGGTTGGGCACAGATACGCAGTATTTT
cdr3_aa: CATSGPGLGTDTQYF
j_call: TRBJ2-3
d_call: .
cdr3_length: 15
v_call: TRBV15
clone_size: .

cdr3_nt: TGCGCCAGCAGCTTGTACGAGCGGCCACCTTACGGGGAGCTGTTTTTT
cdr3_aa: CASSLYERPPYGELFF
j_call: TRBJ2-2
d_call: .
cdr3_length: 16
v_call: TRBV5-1
clone_size: few

cdr3_nt: TGTGCCAGCAGCCCACACCCAGGAGGGAAGACCCAGTACTTC
cdr3_aa: CASSPHPGGKTQYF
j_call: TRBJ2-5
d_call: .
cdr3_length: 14
v_call: TRBV7-8
clone_size: .

cdr3_nt: TGTGCCAGCAGGTCAGGGGCTCACAATGAGCAGTTCTTC
cdr3_aa: CASRSGAHNEQFF
j_call: TRBJ2-1
d_call: .
cdr3_length: 13
v_call: TRBV7-2
clone_size: .

cdr3_nt: TGTGCCAGCAGCGTATATGGGGGCGGCGGGGAGCTGTTTTTT
cdr3_aa: CASSVYGGGGELFF
j_call: TRBJ2-2
d_call: .
cdr3_length: 14
v_call: TRBV9
clone_size: .

cdr3_nt: TGTGCCAGCTCACCAGTCGCAGGTAGCAATCAGCCCCAGCATTTT
cdr3_aa: CASSPVAGSNQPQHF
j_call: TRBJ1-5
d_call: .
cdr3_length: 15
v_call: TRBV18
clone_size: .

cdr3_nt: TGTGCCAGCACAAACCGGGACAGGGGAACCAAAAACATTCAGTACTTC
cdr3_aa: CASTNRDRGTKNIQYF
j_call: TRBJ2-4
d_call: TRBD1
cdr3_length: 16
v_call: TRBV2
clone_size: .

cdr3_nt: TGTGCCATCAGTGGGGCCGGCTATGGCTACACCTTC
cdr3_aa: CAISGAGYGYTF
j_call: TRBJ1-2
d_call: .
cdr3_length: 12
v_call: TRBV10-3
clone_size: few

cdr3_nt: TGTGCCAGCAGCACCCGGGAGATAAACACTGAAGCTTTCTTT
cdr3_aa: CASSTREINTEAFF
j_call: TRBJ1-1
d_call: .
cdr3_length: 14
v_call: TRBV9
clone_size: .

cdr3_nt: TGTGCCAGCAGCCCCTTCCCTAGCGGGAGGGGCAATGAGCAGTTCTTC
cdr3_aa: CASSPFPSGRGNEQFF
j_call: TRBJ2-1
d_call: TRBD2
cdr3_length: 16
v_call: TRBV5-8
clone_size: .

cdr3_nt: TGTGCCATCAGGGCTTGGGACAGGGGAAATGCCGAGCAGTACTTC
cdr3_aa: CAIRAWDRGNAEQYF
j_call: TRBJ2-7
d_call: TRBD1
cdr3_length: 15
v_call: TRBV10-3
clone_size: few

cdr3_nt: TGTGCCAGTAGTCGACTCCCCTACGAGCAGTACTTC
cdr3_aa: CASSRLPYEQYF
j_call: TRBJ2-7
d_call: .
cdr3_length: 12
v_call: TRBV19
clone_size: few

cdr3_nt: TGTGCCAGCAGTTTGGCTAGCGGCTCCTACGAGCAGTACTTC
cdr3_aa: CASSLASGSYEQYF
j_call: TRBJ2-7
d_call: TRBD2
cdr3_length: 14
v_call: TRBV6-6
clone_size: .

cdr3_nt: TGTGCCAGCAGCACACGACAGGGGGCCTACGAGCAGTACTTC
cdr3_aa: CASSTRQGAYEQYF
j_call: TRBJ2-7
d_call: TRBD1
cdr3_length: 14
v_call: TRBV7-2
clone_size: few

cdr3_nt: TGTGCCAGCAGCTTATTGGGGACAGGGATATCCGACGAGCAGTACTTC
cdr3_aa: CASSLLGTGISDEQYF
j_call: TRBJ2-7
d_call: TRBD1
cdr3_length: 16
v_call: TRBV7-2
clone_size: few

cdr3_nt: TGCGCCAGCAGCCATGCTTCCCTGGGCGGCTACACCTTC
cdr3_aa: CASSHASLGGYTF
j_call: TRBJ1-2
d_call: .
cdr3_length: 13
v_call: TRBV4-3
clone_size: few